A selection of T cell receptor beta chains follows, all from one sample in a study of blood T cell repertoires in COVID-19. The repertoire was sequenced with immunoSEQ multiplex PCR; TCRdb's copy has only in-frame clones and lacks some. The sample contains about 120,000 clones, more than 75% of which appear only once. Sequencing was performed on peripheral blood. The receptor set was obtained from a woman in her seventies with acute or convalescent COVID-19. CDR3s include the opening cysteine and the closing phenylalanine or tryptophan. D genes are given only for firm matches.

TRBJ2-7 NA TRBV29-1 CSVPGVEQYF
TRBJ2-5 TRBD1 TRBV5-1 CASSLGQGTEDF
TRBJ1-3 NA TRBV10-3 CAISDYSGNTIYF
TRBJ1-5 NA TRBV19 CASSMPGGNQPQHF
TRBJ1-5 NA TRBV2 CASRGGVTASNQPQHF
TRBJ1-1 NA TRBV4-1 CASRSQGEKAEAFF
TRBJ1-1 NA TRBV7-3 CASSLTQNTEAFF
TRBJ2-7 NA TRBV19 CASSIQGAGEQYF
TRBJ1-5 TRBD1 TRBV4-1 CASSQGRTGNSNQPQHF
TRBJ1-6 NA TRBV18 CASSPPGGGVNSPLHF
TRBJ2-2 TRBD1 TRBV7-2 CASSFAKGAGGELFF
TRBJ1-3 TRBD1 TRBV25-1 CASFPGGPYSGNTIYF
TRBJ2-7 NA TRBV7-9 CASTHTRGGGRYEQYF
TRBJ1-2 NA TRBV28 CASSLGTGVNGYTF
TRBJ1-2 NA TRBV6-5 CASSSILNYGYTF
TRBJ2-2 NA TRBV6-5 CASSSGLSNTGELFF
TRBJ1-1 NA TRBV6-5 CASSYSGRNTEAFF
TRBJ1-3 NA TRBV30 CAWSFGNTIYF
TRBJ2-5 NA TRBV10-2 CASSELGGTETQYF
TRBJ2-7 NA TRBV5-1 CASALPGVGSYEQYF
TRBJ2-3 NA TRBV28 CASSPTGSTDTQYF
TRBJ1-1 TRBD1 TRBV18 CASSAGQALNTEAFF